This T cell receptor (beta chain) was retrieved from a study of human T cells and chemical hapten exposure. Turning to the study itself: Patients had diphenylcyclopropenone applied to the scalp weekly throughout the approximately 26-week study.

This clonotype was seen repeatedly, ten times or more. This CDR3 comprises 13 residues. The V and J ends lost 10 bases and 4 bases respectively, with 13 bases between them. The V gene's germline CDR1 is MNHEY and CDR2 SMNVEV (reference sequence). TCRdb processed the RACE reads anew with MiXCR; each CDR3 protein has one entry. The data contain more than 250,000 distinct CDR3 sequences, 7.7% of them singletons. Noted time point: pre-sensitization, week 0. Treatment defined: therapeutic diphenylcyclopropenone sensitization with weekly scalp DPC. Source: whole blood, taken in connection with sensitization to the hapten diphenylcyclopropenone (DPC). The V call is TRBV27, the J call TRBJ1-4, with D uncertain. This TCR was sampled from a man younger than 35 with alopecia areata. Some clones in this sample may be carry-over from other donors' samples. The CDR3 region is CAIAAGFNEKLFF. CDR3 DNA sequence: TGTGCCATCGCGGCGGGCTTTAATGAAAAACTGTTTTTT.